This T cell receptor (beta chain) emerged from a study of early T cells in non-severe SARS-CoV-2 infection. About the research overall: Sequencing targeted bulk RNA from unsorted whole blood, leaving chains unpaired.

Broader study findings: Anti-spike CD8 specificities were favored by VDJdb matching, whose results missed private and CD4 specificities.

CDR3 length: 14 amino acids. The V gene end was trimmed by 6 bases and the J gene end by 9 bases; junction bases not matched to a gene: 11. The germline V gene encodes CDR1 MNHEY and CDR2 SVGAGI. Each cDNA molecule carried a unique molecular identifier. TCRdb recomputed calls from the 5' RACE reads with MiXCR, one row per CDR3 protein. The sample lists thousands of distinct CDR3 sequences; around 4.8% were seen once. This clonotype was observed at least ten times. Its specificity is not known. The sample consisted of whole blood. This rearrangement joins TRBV6-5 to TRBJ2-1; 7 bases align to TRBD1. This clonotype was obtained from an adult who was a healthcare worker with PCR-confirmed SARS-CoV-2 infection or an uninfected control (not recorded which). The CDR3 loop reads CASSLNPDRVEQFF. The CDR3 DNA follows: TGTGCCAGCAGCCTCAACCCTGACAGGGTTGAGCAGTTCTTC.